The source of this T cell receptor beta chain is a study of T cell repertoires in cytomegalovirus infection. About the study: HLA-B-restricted CMV epitopes that are well studied were used alongside recently identified HLA-C-restricted ones. It was the public TCR beta signatures that indicated both CMV infection and matching HLA type.

V lost 5 bases, J lost 0 bases, and 7 bases lay in between. CDR1 and CDR2 from the germline V gene are SGHAT and FQNNGV. There are 14 residues in the CDR3. TCRdb fed the reads into MiXCR, producing one record per CDR3 protein. The repertoire consists of 450,000 to 600,000 distinct CDR3 sequences, with 33% occurring once and the leading ten covering roughly 15%. Study-wide points: There were carriers of CMV plus the relevant HLA, and cumulative public TCR beta family frequency identified them. The study found HLA-C-restricted CMV-specific TCR beta clonotypes dominating the ex vivo response.

In its sample, this clonotype was seen many times. Antigen unknown. The sequence came from a human donor in good health (CMV status not recorded). Some clones in this sample may be carry-over from other donors' samples. This sequence joins TRBV11-2 and TRBJ1-4; D not resolved. The sample consisted of cultured PBMCs, taken from culture after CMV antigen stimulation. CDR3 nucleotides: TGTGCCAGCAGCCCGGATCCAACTAATGAAAAACTGTTTTTT. This encodes CASSPDPTNEKLFF.